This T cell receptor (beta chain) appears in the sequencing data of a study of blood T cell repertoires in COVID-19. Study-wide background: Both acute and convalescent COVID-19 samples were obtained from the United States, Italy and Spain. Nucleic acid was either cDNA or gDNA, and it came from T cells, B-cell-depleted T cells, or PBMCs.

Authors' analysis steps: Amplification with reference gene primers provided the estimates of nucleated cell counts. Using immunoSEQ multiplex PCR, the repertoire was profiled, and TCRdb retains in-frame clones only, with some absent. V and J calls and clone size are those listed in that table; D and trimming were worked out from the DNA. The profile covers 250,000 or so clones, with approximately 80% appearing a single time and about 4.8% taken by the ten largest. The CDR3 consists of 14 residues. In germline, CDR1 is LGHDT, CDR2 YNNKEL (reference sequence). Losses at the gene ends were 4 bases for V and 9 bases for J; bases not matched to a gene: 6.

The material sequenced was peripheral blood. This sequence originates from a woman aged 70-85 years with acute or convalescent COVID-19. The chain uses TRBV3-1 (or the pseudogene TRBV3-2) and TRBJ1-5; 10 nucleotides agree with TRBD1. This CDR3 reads CASSPMTGGMPQHF. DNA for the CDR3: TGTGCCAGCAGCCCAATGACAGGGGGCATGCCCCAGCATTTT.